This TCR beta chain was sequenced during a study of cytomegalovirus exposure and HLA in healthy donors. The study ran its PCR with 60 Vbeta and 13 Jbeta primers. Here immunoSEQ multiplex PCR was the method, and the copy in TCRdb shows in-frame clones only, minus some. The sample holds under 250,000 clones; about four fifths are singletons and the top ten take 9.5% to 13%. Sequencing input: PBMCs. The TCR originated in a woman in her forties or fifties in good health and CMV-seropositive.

This CDR3 is CASSQDLDGQRPQHF. The CDR3 region has the DNA TGTGCCAGCAGCCAAGATCTGGACGGACAACGGCCCCAGCATTTT. The genes are TRBV4-2 and TRBJ1-5; a weak D match, TRBD1 (5 bases). The V end was cut by 0 bases, the J end by 9 bases, with 15 bases between. Germline V lookup: CDR1 LGHNA, CDR2 YNFKEQ. The CDR3 covers 15 residues.